These 23 T cell receptor beta chains were all obtained from the same sample, sequenced in a study of identical twins. TCRdb independently ran MiXCR on the 5' RACE reads; one entry per CDR3 protein. Of approximately 620,000 distinct CDR3 sequences listed, over 8.5% were seen once; the top ten hold more than 0.75%. These data were also reused for a study on yellow fever vaccine responses in identical twins.

The sequenced sample consisted of PBMCs. These TCRs come from a woman between 18 and 30 years old in good health.

CDR3 in DNA: TGTGCCAGCAGCAGGAGCGGGGATAGCACAGATACGCAGTATTTT. This gives the protein CASSRSGDSTDTQYF. This sequence joins TRBV28 and TRBJ2-3, with 7 bases aligning to TRBD2. V shed 6 bases, J shed 0 bases, and the junction held 6 bases outside the gene matches. CDR1 is MDHEN and CDR2 is SYDVKM in the germline V gene. The CDR3 length is 15 residues.

This clonotype came up many times. This chain links TRBV7-2 with TRBJ2-7; D gene ambiguous. Between the trimmed V and J ends, which lost 1 base and 0 bases, there was a span of 10 bases. The germline CDR1 and CDR2 sequences are SGHTA and FQGNSA. The CDR3 runs to 15 residues. In DNA form, the CDR3 reads TGTGCCAGCAGCTTAGGGGTGGGTAGCTCCTACGAGCAGTACTTC. Its translation is CASSLGVGSSYEQYF.

This clonotype was seen a handful of times. This rearrangement joins TRBV11-2 to TRBJ2-4; D possibly uses TRBD1 or TRBD2 (5 bases each). The CDR3 has 16 residues. The V and J ends lost 2 bases and 3 bases respectively, with 14 bases between them. Germline V gives CDR1 SGHAT, CDR2 FQNNGV. CDR3 residues: CASSLSGWGSKNIQYF. The CDR3 bases are TGTGCCAGCAGCTTATCCGGATGGGGGAGCAAAAACATTCAGTACTTC.

The chain employs TRBV12-3 or TRBV12-4 and TRBJ1-5; 11 nucleotides line up with TRBD1. Trimming removed 4 bases from V and 4 bases from J; junction bases left unmatched: 3. This CDR3 contains 15 residues. The DNA for the CDR3 is TGTGCCAGCAGTTACGGACAGGGGGCGAATCAGCCCCAGCATTTT. This codes for CASSYGQGANQPQHF.

This clonotype was recorded at least ten times. V and J are TRBV5-1 and TRBJ2-1; 9 bases map to TRBD2. V shed 4 bases, J shed 10 bases, and the junction held 12 bases outside the gene matches. This CDR3 contains 15 residues. Germline V gene lookup returns CDR1 SGHRS and CDR2 YFSETQ. The CDR3 nucleotides are TGCGCCAGCAGCACCTCGGGACTAGCCACGTGGGAGCAGTTCTTC. Translating it yields CASSTSGLATWEQFF.

The chain has TRBV6-5 and TRBJ2-1, with D possibly TRBD2 on 6 matching bases. The CDR3 is made up of 12 amino acids. Trimming cost V 3 bases and J 9 bases, with 9 bases left between them. The germline CDR1 and CDR2 sequences are MNHEY and SVGAGI. This chain's CDR3 is CASSYGGIEQFF. For the CDR3, the DNA is TGTGCCAGCAGTTATGGAGGGATTGAGCAGTTCTTC.

The CDR3 protein is CASSQEGGGYNEQFF. The CDR3 DNA is TGTGCCAGCAGCCAAGAGGGGGGGGGATACAATGAGCAGTTCTTC. This chain joins TRBV3-1 and TRBJ2-1, with 7 bases identical to TRBD2. Germline V CDR1 and CDR2: LGHDT, YNNKEL (reference sequence). The CDR3 totals 15 residues. Trimming at V came to 0 bases and at J to 4 bases, leaving 3 bases not matched to a gene.

This clonotype has a handful of counts. DNA of the CDR3: TGTGCCAGCAGCCAAGGGGCTAGCGCAGATACGCAGTATTTT. Translation gives CASSQGASADTQYF. The J gene is TRBJ2-3, the V gene TRBV4-2; D might be TRBD2 (6 bases). CDR1 and CDR2 from the germline V gene are LGHNA and YNFKEQ. This CDR3 has 14 residues. The V end was cut by 1 base, the J end by 4 bases, with 9 bases between.

The J gene is TRBJ2-2, the V gene TRBV20-1; 11 bases are a match to TRBD2. After removal of 1 base from V and 5 bases from J, the junction contained 0 bases not matched to a gene. CDR3 length equals 14 residues. Per the germline V gene, CDR1 is DFQATT and CDR2 is SNEGSKA (reference sequence). CDR3 sequence (DNA): TGCAGTGCTAGAGCTAGCGGGAGGACCGGGGAGCTGTTTTTT. It is translated as CSARASGRTGELFF.

Ten or more counts support this clonotype. V gene TRBV2 combines with J gene TRBJ2-7; tentative D call: TRBD1 (6 bases). The CDR3 extends over 13 amino acids. Germline V gene data show CDR1 as SNHLY and CDR2 as FYNNEI. Trimming removed 3 bases at V and 2 bases at J, with 8 bases between. The CDR3 sequence: CASSEDSTYEQYF. DNA of the CDR3: TGTGCCAGCAGTGAGGACAGTACCTACGAGCAGTACTTC.

This clonotype showed up many times. The chain is built from TRBV7-2 and TRBJ2-7; TRBD2 aligns across 7 bases. Germline lookup yields CDR1 SGHTA and CDR2 FQGNSA. This CDR3 region has 17 residues. The trim removed 2 bases at V and 0 bases at J, leaving 10 bases unmatched. The chain's CDR3 is CASSLRVGGGVSYEQYF. The CDR3 DNA reads as TGTGCCAGCAGCTTACGGGTTGGGGGGGGTGTCTCCTACGAGCAGTACTTC.

This clonotype appeared many times. This chain joins TRBV7-9 and TRBJ2-7; 8 bases are shared with TRBD1. The CDR3 loop spans 14 amino acids. The J segment lost 5 bases and the V segment lost 3 bases, leaving 6 bases of the junction unmatched. Germline V gives CDR1 SEHNR, CDR2 FQNEAQ (reference sequence). The CDR3 region is CASSFNRGSDEQYF. DNA of the CDR3: TGTGCCAGCAGCTTTAACAGGGGGAGCGACGAGCAGTACTTC.

This clonotype has just a few counts. The chain is built from TRBV6-5 and TRBJ2-7, with no clear D. Germline V gives CDR1 MNHEY, CDR2 SVGAGI. The CDR3 is 14 residues long. The V end lost 4 bases, the J end lost 2 bases, and 12 bases lay between the germline ends. CDR3 region: CASSSFRNTYEQYF. CDR3 nucleotide sequence: TGTGCCAGCAGTTCGTTCAGAAATACCTACGAGCAGTACTTC.

The table lists this clonotype with a few counts. The J gene is TRBJ2-1, the V gene TRBV20-1, with unresolved D. CDR1 and CDR2 (germline): DFQATT, SNEGSKA (reference sequence). V was cut by 6 bases and J by 2 bases, with 17 bases left in between. This CDR3 is 15 amino acids long. The CDR3 DNA reads TGCAGTGCGCCAGACCTAGAGGTAACCTACAATGAGCAGTTCTTC. It translates to CSAPDLEVTYNEQFF.

This chain joins TRBV15 and TRBJ1-2; 8 positions match TRBD1. Germline V gene data show CDR1 as LNHNV and CDR2 as YYDKDF (reference sequence). Trimming took 0 bases from V and 1 from J; bases not matched to a gene: 4. The CDR3 consists of 16 residues. The CDR3, as DNA: TGTGCCACCAGCAGAGATGTGGGACAGGTTAACTATGGCTACACCTTC. Translated, it gives CATSRDVGQVNYGYTF. Full variable domain (missing parts from reference TRBV15 and TRBJ1-2): DAMVIQNPRYQVTQFGKPVTLSCSQTLNHNVMYWYQQKSSQAPKLLFHYYDKDFNNEADTPDNFQSRRPNTSFCFLDIRSPGLGDTAMYLCATSRDVGQVNYGYTFGSGTRLTVV.

This chain links TRBV24-1 with TRBJ2-1, with TRBD1 matching 9 bases. The germline gives CDR1 KGHDR, CDR2 SFDVKD. The trim removed 5 bases at V and 2 bases at J, leaving 9 bases unmatched. This CDR3 contains 17 residues. The CDR3 region has the DNA TGTGCCACCAGTGCCAAGGGCCGGGACAGGGCCTACAATGAGCAGTTCTTC. It codes for CATSAKGRDRAYNEQFF.

In its sample, this clonotype was seen a few times. V is TRBV7-9 and J is TRBJ2-5; TRBD1 might be the D (6 bases). CDR3 length: 13 amino acids. V was trimmed by 5 bases and J by 5 bases, leaving 12 bases between them. Per the germline V gene, CDR1 is SEHNR and CDR2 is FQNEAQ (reference sequence). The CDR3 reads CASSVGTSETQYF. The CDR3 DNA follows: TGTGCCAGCAGCGTGGGGACAAGCGAGACCCAGTACTTC.

This clonotype showed up just a few times. DNA of the CDR3: TGTGCCAGCAGCTTAGATCAGGTCAATCAGCCCCAGCATTTT. Amino acids: CASSLDQVNQPQHF. This sequence joins TRBV7-2 and TRBJ1-5; unclear D gene. Deletions cut 1 base from V and 3 bases from J, with 7 bases between. Germline assignment: CDR1 SGHTA and CDR2 FQGNSA. CDR3 length: 14 amino acids.

V and J are TRBV20-1 and TRBJ1-2; D possibly corresponds to TRBD1 (6 bases). The ends were cut back, 6 bases at V and 7 bases at J, with 9 bases in the middle. The CDR3 extends over 10 amino acids. CDR1 DFQATT and CDR2 SNEGSKA come from the germline V gene (reference sequence). The CDR3 here is CSAVQGGYTF. The CDR3 nucleotides read TGCAGTGCGGTACAGGGTGGCTACACCTTC.

The table lists this clonotype with many counts. The gene calls are TRBV7-2 and TRBJ2-1; 16 bases fit TRBD2. CDR1 is SGHTA, CDR2 FQGNSA, per germline. The CDR3 loop spans 17 amino acids. After removal of 0 bases from V and 4 bases from J, the junction contained 0 bases not matched to a gene. Written as DNA, the CDR3 is TGTGCCAGCAGCTTAGCGGGACTAGCGGGAGGGTACAATGAGCAGTTCTTC. Amino acids: CASSLAGLAGGYNEQFF.

This clonotype came up many times. The chain employs TRBV20-1 and TRBJ2-5; D is unresolved. Trimming removed 6 bases at V and 8 bases at J, with 13 bases between. Germline lookup yields CDR1 DFQATT and CDR2 SNEGSKA (reference sequence). The CDR3 covers 11 residues. The CDR3 nucleotides read TGCAGTGCAAGCAACGGAGACACCCAGTACTTC. Protein sequence: CSASNGDTQYF.

The table lists this clonotype with a few counts. The rearrangement links TRBV4-3 to TRBJ2-7; perhaps TRBD2 as D (6 bases). Trimming cost V 1 base and J 2 bases, with 12 bases left between them. The CDR3 has 15 residues. CDR1 is LGHNA and CDR2 is YSLEER in the germline V gene. CDR3 DNA: TGCGCCAGCAGCCAAGCTACGGGAGTAACCTACGAGCAGTACTTC. Translating gives CASSQATGVTYEQYF.

The sample holds many counts of this clonotype. This chain joins TRBV20-1 and TRBJ2-5; perhaps TRBD1 as D (7 bases). The CDR3 is 14 residues long. V lost 0 bases to trimming and J lost 4 bases, with 12 bases between them. CDR1 and CDR2 (germline): DFQATT, SNEGSKA (reference sequence). As DNA, the CDR3 is TGCAGTGCTAGAGATCATCAGGGGGGAGAGACCCAGTACTTC. Its translation: CSARDHQGGETQYF.